This entry is about one T cell receptor beta chain. What antigen it recognizes has not been identified. No clone much larger than this one lies a single base away; base qualities are absent. For CDR1 and CDR2, the germline V gene (reference sequence) lists MNHEY and SMNVEV. Including cysteine and phenylalanine, the CDR3 has 14 amino acids. CDR3 DNA only is kept here, 42 bases in frame from base 1. Trimming removed 1 base from V and 8 bases from J; the gene matches leave 5 bases unexplained. Sorted unstimulated T cells and proliferating T cells recovered from mixed lymphocyte reactions underwent TCRbeta CDR3 sequencing. Fresh whole blood from around 11 HLA-typed healthy donors was used to isolate PBMCs. Libraries came from the immunoSEQ multiplex PCR assay. Roughly 100,000 TCR templates per sample were assayed on the deep sequencing platform. Genomic DNA extracted from sorted T cells was used for TCRbeta CDR3 sequencing. Turning to the authors' computational methods: Clonal analysis of TCRbeta CDR3 data was done in the R programming language. Unstimulated samples were compared with post-reaction CFSE-low samples to define alloreactive CD4+ and CD8+ clones. By matching sequences to the repertoires of sorted unstimulated Treg and non-Treg cells, each alloreactive CD4+ clone was assigned a regulatory or non-regulatory origin. TCRdb carries this immuneACCESS record with in-frame sequences only. Its versions omit some clonotypes, under half of them owing to an unresolved V gene in the studies checked, with the rest unexplained. Clone size and the V and J calls come from that table; the DNA yielded D and trimming. In this sample the table shows tens of thousands of clones, 93% of which occur a single time. Clones ranked in the top ten supply 6.5% to 8% of the sample.

This record comes from a study of siplizumab effects on memory and regulatory T cells (dated by TCRdb to about 2019). Study-wide context: The study looked at the effect of siplizumab, an anti-CD2 antibody, on alloreactive T-cell subsets in allogeneic mixed lymphocyte reactions made from human PBMCs.

Study-level results and caveats: Whether proliferating Tregs from siplizumab cultures actually had suppressive function was not functionally confirmed. Roughly 75-95% of proliferating CD4+ or CD8+ clones could not be assigned a naive or memory phenotype. Unstimulated naive T cells appeared to be more diverse than memory T cells, and naive cells seemed to make a substantial contribution to the alloresponse. Of the alloreactive CD4+ clones that could be mapped, the Treg-derived share averaged around 70% with siplizumab compared with about 27% in control reactions. Because sequences below about 10^-5 frequency were poorly captured, only a minor fraction of alloreactive clones could be mapped to unstimulated subsets. The cumulative frequency of alloreactive sequences traceable to unstimulated CD4+ memory T cells was significantly reduced by siplizumab.

The sequencing sample was made of CD8+ T cells sorted from blood. The V and J genes are TRBV27 and TRBJ2-4; 7 bases in the middle match TRBD2. The TCR was taken from a human donor in good health. The DNA sequence is given as TGTGCCAGCAGTTTATTGGGGGAGGGTGACATTCAGTACTTC. Translated, it reads CASSLLGEGDIQYF.